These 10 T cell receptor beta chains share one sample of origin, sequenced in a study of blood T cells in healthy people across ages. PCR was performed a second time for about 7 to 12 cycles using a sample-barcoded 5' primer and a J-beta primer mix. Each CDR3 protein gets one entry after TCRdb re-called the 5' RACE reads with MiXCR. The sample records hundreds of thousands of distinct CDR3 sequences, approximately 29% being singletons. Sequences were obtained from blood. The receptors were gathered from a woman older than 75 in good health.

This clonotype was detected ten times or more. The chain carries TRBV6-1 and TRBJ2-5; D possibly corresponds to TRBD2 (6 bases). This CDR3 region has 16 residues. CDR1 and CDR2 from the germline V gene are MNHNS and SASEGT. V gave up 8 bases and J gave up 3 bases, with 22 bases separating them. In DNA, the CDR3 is TGTGCCAGCGCCTTTGCCTCCGGGACTCTGAAAGAGACCCAGTACTTC. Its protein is CASAFASGTLKETQYF.

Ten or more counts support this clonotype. In DNA, the CDR3 is TGTGCCAGCAGTGTAAGGGACAGGGGAAACAATGAGCAGTTCTTC. Translation: CASSVRDRGNNEQFF. This chain connects TRBV6-1 to TRBJ2-1; the match to TRBD1 covers 10 bases. Germline-derived CDR1 and CDR2 are MNHNS and SASEGT. Trimming took 4 bases from V and 5 from J; bases not matched to a gene: 5. CDR3 length equals 15 residues.

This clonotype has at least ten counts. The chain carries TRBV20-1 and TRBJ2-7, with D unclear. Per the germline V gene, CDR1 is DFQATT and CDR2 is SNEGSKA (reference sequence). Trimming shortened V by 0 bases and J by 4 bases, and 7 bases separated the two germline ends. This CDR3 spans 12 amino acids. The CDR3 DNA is TGCAGTGCTAGAGATGACGTATACGAGCAGTACTTC. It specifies CSARDDVYEQYF.

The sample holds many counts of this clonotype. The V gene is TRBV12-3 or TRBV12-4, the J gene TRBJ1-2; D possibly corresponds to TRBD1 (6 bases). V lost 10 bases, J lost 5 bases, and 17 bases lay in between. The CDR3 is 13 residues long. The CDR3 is CATNFRGGYGYTF. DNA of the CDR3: TGTGCCACCAACTTCAGGGGTGGATATGGCTACACCTTC.

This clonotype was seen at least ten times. CDR3 sequence reads: CAISLDRDRSYTF. The DNA of the CDR3 is TGTGCCATCAGTTTGGACAGGGATAGAAGCTACACCTTC. This chain links TRBV10-3 with TRBJ1-2, with 8 bases lining up with TRBD1. The trim removed 5 bases at V and 9 bases at J, leaving 8 bases unmatched. The CDR3 length is 13 residues. Germline V gives CDR1 ENHRY, CDR2 SYGVKD.

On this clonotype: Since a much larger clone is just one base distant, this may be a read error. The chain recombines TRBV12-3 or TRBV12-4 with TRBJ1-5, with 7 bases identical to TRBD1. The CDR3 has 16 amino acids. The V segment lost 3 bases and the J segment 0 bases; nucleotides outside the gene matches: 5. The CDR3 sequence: CASSFAGQRSNQPQHF. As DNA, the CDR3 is TGTGCCAGCAGTTTCGCGGGACAGCGTAGCAATCAGCCCCAGCATTTT.

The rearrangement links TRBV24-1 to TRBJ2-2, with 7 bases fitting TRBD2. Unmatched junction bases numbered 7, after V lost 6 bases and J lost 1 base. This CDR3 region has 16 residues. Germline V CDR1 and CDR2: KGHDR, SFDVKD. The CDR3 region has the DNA TGTGCCACCAGTCAACGACTAGCCCAGAACACCGGGGAGCTGTTTTTT. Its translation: CATSQRLAQNTGELFF.

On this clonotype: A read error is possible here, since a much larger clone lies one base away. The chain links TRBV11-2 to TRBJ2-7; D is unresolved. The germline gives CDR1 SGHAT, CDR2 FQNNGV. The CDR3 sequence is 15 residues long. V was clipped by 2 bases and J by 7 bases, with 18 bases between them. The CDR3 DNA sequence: TGTGCCAGCAGCTTACGGGCAGACTCCTACAATGAGCAGTACTTC. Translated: CASSLRADSYNEQYF.

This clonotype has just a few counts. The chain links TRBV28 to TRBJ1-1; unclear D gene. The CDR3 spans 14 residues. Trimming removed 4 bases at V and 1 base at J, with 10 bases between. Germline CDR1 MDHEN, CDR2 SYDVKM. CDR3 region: CASSSVPGNTEAFF. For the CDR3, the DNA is TGTGCCAGCAGTTCGGTACCGGGGAACACTGAAGCTTTCTTT.

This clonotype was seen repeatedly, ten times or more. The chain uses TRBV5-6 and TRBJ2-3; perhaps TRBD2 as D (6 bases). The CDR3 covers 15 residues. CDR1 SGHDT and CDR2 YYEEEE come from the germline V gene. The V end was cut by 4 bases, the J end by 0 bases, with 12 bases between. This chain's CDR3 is CASSPAGLSTDTQYF. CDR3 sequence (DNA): TGTGCCAGCAGCCCGGCGGGACTTAGCACAGATACGCAGTATTTT.